This paragraph covers one T cell receptor beta chain sequence. Its antigen is as yet unknown. This specimen belongs to a study of cytotoxic CD8 clonotypes in ibrutinib-treated CLL. Study details: The taking of response samples occurred after a median about eleven months of treatment, with a range of 6 to 36. Findings of the study overall: Before falling back toward baseline at progression, clonality had risen at the time of ibrutinib response.

Some clones are missing from TCRdb's copy, which holds only in-frame ones; the method was immunoSEQ multiplex PCR. Among over 120,000 clones, more than 75% were seen once, and the ten largest hold about 5%. V shed 5 bases, J shed 10 bases, and the junction held 8 bases outside the gene matches. Germline V gene lookup returns CDR1 SGHTA and CDR2 FQGTGA. There are 13 residues in the CDR3. The specimen was PBMCs, collected after 24 months of ibrutinib treatment. The receptor was isolated from a human donor with chronic lymphocytic leukemia. The rearrangement links TRBV7-3 to TRBJ2-1; the match to TRBD1 covers 7 bases. The CDR3 region is CASSPRQGGEQFF. For the CDR3, the DNA is TGTGCCAGCAGCCCCAGACAGGGTGGGGAGCAGTTCTTC.